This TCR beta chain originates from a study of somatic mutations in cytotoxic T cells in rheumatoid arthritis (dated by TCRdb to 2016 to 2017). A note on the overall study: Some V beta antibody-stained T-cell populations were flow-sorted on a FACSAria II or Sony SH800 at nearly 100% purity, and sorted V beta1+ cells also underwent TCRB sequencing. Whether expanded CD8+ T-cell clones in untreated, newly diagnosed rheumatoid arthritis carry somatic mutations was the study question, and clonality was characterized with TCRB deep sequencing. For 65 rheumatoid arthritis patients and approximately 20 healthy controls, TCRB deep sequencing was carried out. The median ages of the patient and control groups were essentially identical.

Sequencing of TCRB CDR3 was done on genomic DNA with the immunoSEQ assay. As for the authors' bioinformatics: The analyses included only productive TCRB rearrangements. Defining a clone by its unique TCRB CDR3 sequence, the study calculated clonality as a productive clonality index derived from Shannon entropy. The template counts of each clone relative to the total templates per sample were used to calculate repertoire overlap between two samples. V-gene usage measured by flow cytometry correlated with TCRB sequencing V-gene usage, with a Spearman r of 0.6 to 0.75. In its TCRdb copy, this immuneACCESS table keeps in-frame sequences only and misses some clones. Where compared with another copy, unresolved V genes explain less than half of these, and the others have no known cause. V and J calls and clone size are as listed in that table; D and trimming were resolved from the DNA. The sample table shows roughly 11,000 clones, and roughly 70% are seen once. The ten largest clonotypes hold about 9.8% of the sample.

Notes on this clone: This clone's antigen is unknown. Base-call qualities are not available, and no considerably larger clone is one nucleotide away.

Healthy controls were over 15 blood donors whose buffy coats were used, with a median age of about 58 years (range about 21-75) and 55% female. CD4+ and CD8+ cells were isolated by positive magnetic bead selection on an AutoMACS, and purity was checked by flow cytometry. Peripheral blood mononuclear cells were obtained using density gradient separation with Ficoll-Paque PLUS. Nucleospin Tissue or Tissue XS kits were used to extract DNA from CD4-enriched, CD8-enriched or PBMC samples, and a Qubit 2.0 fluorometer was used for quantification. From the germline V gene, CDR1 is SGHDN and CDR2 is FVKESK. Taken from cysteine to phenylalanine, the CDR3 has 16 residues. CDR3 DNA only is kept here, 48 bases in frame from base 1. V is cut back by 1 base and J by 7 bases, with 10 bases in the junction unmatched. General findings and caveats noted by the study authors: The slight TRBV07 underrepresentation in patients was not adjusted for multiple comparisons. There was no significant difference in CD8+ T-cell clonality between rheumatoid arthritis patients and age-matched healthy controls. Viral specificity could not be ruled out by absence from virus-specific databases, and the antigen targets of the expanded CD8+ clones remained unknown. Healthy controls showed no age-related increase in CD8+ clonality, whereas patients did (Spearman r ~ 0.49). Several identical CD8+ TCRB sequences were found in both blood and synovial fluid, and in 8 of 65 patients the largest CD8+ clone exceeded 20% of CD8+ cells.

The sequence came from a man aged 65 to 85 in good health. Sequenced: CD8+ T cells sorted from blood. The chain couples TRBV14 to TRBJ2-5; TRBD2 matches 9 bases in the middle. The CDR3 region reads CASSQAGTSIWVTQYF. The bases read TGTGCCAGCAGCCAAGCCGGGACTAGCATTTGGGTGACCCAGTACTTC. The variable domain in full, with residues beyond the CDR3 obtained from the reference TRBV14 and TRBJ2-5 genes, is EAGVTQFPSHSVIEKGQTVTLRCDPISGHDNLYWYRRVMGKEIKFLLHFVKESKQDESGMPNNRFLAERTGGTYSTLKVQPAELEDSGVYFCASSQAGTSIWVTQYFGPGTRLLVL.